The clone carrying this T cell receptor beta chain occurred a few times. Antigen: not known. Germline lookup yields CDR1 MNHEY and CDR2 SMNVEV (reference sequence). V lost 6 bases to trimming and J lost 5 bases; unmatched junction nucleotides: 7. The CDR3 contains 15 residues. These data belong to a study of cytomegalovirus exposure and HLA in healthy donors. Points from the study as a whole: Presence/absence analyses assumed roughly uniform sequencing depth across donors, which may not hold. Associated with cytomegalovirus, according to the listing, were about 160 TCR beta chains.

Amplification used 60 Vbeta primers and 13 Jbeta primers. Repertoires were generated with immunoSEQ multiplex PCR, while TCRdb's copy carries only in-frame clones and drops some. The data show 99,000 or so clones, about 75% seen once. This rearrangement joins TRBV27 to TRBJ1-4, with 9 bases identical to TRBD1. The sequence came from a man aged 55 to 70 in good health and CMV-seropositive. Sequencing was performed on PBMCs. The CDR3 loop is CASSPVTGGNEKLFF. Written as DNA, the CDR3 is TGTGCCAGCAGCCCCGTTACAGGGGGCAATGAAAAACTGTTTTTT.